This T cell receptor beta chain was identified during a study of OX40 agonist ivuxolimab in advanced cancers. Whole-study context: A male proportion of about 80% was recorded, with mean age 60 years and range about 23 to 90.

Baseline was the first blood sampling point, followed by cycle 4 day 1 and cycle 7 day 1. Profiling relied on immunoSEQ multiplex PCR, and the TCRdb table lists in-frame clones only, not all of them. The data hold approximately 89,000 clones, with around 87% observed a single time. CDR3 size: 13 residues. Germline CDR1 SGHNT, CDR2 YYREEE (reference sequence). V lost 2 bases and J lost 0, with 4 bases in between. The rearrangement joins TRBV5-4 to TRBJ2-3; D is uncertain. The receptor was derived from an adult with an advanced solid tumor such as melanoma, head and neck, liver or kidney cancer. The specimen comprised CD4+ or CD8+ T cells sorted from blood, sampled in a trial of the OX40 agonist ivuxolimab. The CDR3 DNA reads as TGTGCCAGCAGCTTATGGAGCACAGATACGCAGTATTTT. This sequence encodes CASSLWSTDTQYF.